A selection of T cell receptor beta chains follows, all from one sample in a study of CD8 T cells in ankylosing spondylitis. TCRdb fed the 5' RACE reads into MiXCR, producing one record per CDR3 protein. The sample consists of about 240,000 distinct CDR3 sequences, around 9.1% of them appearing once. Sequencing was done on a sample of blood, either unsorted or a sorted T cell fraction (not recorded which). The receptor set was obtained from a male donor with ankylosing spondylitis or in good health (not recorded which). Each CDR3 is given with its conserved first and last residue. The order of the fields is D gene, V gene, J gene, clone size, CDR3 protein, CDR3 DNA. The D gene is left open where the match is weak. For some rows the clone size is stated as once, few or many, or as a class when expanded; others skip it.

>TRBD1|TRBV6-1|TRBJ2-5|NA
CASRSFRGQGNHETQYF
TGTGCCAGCCGCTCCTTCCGGGGACAGGGTAACCACGAGACCCAGTACTTC
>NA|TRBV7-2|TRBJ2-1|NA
CASSLAASGGQFF
TGTGCCAGCAGCTTAGCGGCCTCCGGGGGGCAGTTCTTC
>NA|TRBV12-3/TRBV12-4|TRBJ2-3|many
CASRGPGTDTQYF
TGTGCCAGCCGCGGCCCGGGAACAGATACGCAGTATTTT
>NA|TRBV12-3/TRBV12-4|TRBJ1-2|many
CASRQDLTLYGYTF
TGTGCCAGCAGGCAGGACCTAACCCTCTATGGCTACACCTTC
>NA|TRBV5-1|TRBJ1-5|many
CASSLAGDPGQPQHF
TGCGCCAGCAGCTTGGCCGGAGACCCAGGACAGCCCCAGCATTTT
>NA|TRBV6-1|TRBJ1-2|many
CASSGGVQLGNYGYTF
TGTGCCAGCAGTGGCGGAGTGCAGCTCGGGAACTATGGCTACACCTTC
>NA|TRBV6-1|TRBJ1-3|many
CASSEVPHSGNTIYF
TGTGCCAGCAGTGAGGTGCCACACTCTGGAAACACCATATATTTT
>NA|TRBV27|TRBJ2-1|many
CASSRNSLYNEQFF
TGTGCCAGCAGCCGTAACAGCCTCTACAATGAGCAGTTCTTC
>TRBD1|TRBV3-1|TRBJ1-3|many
CASSQGTVGNTIYF
TGTGCCAGCAGTCAAGGGACAGTTGGAAACACCATATATTTT
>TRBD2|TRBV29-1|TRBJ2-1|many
CSVDGLAGGREQFF
TGCAGCGTTGACGGACTAGCGGGAGGGCGTGAGCAGTTCTTC
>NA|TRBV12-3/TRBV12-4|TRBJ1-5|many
CASSLEGYQPQHF
TGTGCCAGCAGTTTAGAGGGGTATCAGCCCCAGCATTTT
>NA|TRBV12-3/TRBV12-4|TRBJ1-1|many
CASSPPSLRLNTEAFF
TGTGCCAGCAGTCCGCCCTCCCTCAGGCTGAACACTGAAGCTTTCTTT
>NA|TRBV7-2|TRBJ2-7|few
CASSPNLIPYEQYF
TGTGCCAGCAGCCCTAACCTAATTCCCTACGAGCAGTACTTC
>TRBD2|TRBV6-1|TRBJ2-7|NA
CASRGLAAYEQYF
TGTGCCAGCAGGGGACTAGCGGCTTACGAGCAGTACTTC
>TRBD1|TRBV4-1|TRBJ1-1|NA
CASSQVWRGQGQYTEAFF
TGCGCCAGCAGCCAAGTCTGGCGGGGGCAGGGACAGTACACTGAAGCTTTCTTT
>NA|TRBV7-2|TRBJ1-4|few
CASSPKVGEKLFF
TGTGCCAGCAGCCCCAAGGTGGGGGAAAAACTGTTTTTT
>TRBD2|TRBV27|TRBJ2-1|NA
CASSLSGSLDEQFF
TGTGCCAGCAGTCTTAGCGGGAGTTTGGATGAGCAGTTCTTC
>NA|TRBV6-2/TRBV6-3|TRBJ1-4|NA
CASSYGLLGGLGEKLFF
TGTGCCAGCAGTTACGGGCTGTTAGGGGGGCTCGGGGAAAAACTGTTTTTT
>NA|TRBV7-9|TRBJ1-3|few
CASSPSGRGYGNTIYF
TGTGCCAGCAGCCCTAGTGGCAGGGGATATGGAAACACCATATATTTT
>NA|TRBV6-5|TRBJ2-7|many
CASSFNYEQYF
TGTGCCAGCAGTTTCAACTACGAGCAGTACTTC
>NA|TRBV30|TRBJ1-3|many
CAWSVLRNTIYF
TGTGCCTGGAGTGTACTTCGAAACACCATATATTTT
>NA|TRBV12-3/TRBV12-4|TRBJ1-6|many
CASTADSSGSSPLHF
TGTGCCAGCACTGCGGACAGTTCTGGCAGCTCACCCCTCCACTTT
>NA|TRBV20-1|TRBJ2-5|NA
CSARDSLPGRTQYF
TGCAGTGCTAGAGATAGCCTGCCGGGGCGGACCCAGTACTTC
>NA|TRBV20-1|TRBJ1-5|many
CSAGETGDQPQHF
TGCAGTGCTGGGGAGACAGGAGATCAGCCCCAGCATTTT
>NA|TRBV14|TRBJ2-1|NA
CASSQGSYRAQFF
TGTGCCAGCAGCCAAGGGAGCTACCGGGCGCAGTTCTTC
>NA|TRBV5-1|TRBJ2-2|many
CASSRGVPNTGELFF
TGCGCCAGCAGCCGCGGGGTACCGAACACCGGGGAGCTGTTTTTT
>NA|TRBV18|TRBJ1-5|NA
CASSEDKNQPQHF
TGTGCCAGCTCAGAAGACAAGAATCAGCCCCAGCATTTT
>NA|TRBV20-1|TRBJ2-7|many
CSGRTNSYEQYF
TGCAGTGGTCGGACAAACTCCTACGAGCAGTACTTC
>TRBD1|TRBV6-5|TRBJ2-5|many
CASSYSTGGQETQYF
TGTGCCAGCAGTTACTCAACAGGGGGCCAAGAGACCCAGTACTTC
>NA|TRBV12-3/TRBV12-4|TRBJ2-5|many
CASTPGAAIQETQYF
TGTGCCAGCACCCCTGGGGCGGCAATACAAGAGACCCAGTACTTC
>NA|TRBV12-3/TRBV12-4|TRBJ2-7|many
CASRATSWSTYEQYF
TGTGCCAGCAGAGCAACTAGTTGGAGCACCTACGAGCAGTACTTC
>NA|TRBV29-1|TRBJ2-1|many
CSVDSGASFYNEQFF
TGCAGCGTCGACTCCGGGGCCTCTTTTTACAATGAGCAGTTCTTC
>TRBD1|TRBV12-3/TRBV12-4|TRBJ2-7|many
CASMPGQGPYEQYF
TGTGCCAGCATGCCGGGACAGGGACCCTACGAGCAGTACTTC
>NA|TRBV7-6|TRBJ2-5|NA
CASSLDSLYQETQYF
TGTGCCAGCAGCTTAGACAGCCTGTACCAAGAGACCCAGTACTTC
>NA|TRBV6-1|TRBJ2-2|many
CASSEGGNGELFF
TGTGCCAGCAGTGAAGGGGGTAACGGGGAGCTGTTTTTT
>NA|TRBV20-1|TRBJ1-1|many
CSARDRRTNTEAFF
TGCAGTGCTAGAGATCGAAGGACTAACACTGAAGCTTTCTTT
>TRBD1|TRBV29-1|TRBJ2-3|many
CSVGTGGDTQYF
TGCAGCGTTGGGACAGGGGGAGATACGCAGTATTTT
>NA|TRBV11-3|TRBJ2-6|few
CASSPLMGPRANVLTF
TGTGCCAGCAGCCCCCTGATGGGCCCCCGGGCCAACGTCCTGACTTTC
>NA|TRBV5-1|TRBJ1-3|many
CASSLAPERGSGNTIYF
TGCGCCAGCAGCTTGGCCCCCGAGAGGGGCTCTGGAAACACCATATATTTT
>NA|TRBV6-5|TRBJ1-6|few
CASSLLDAWSSYNSPLHF
TGTGCCAGCAGTCTACTGGACGCTTGGAGCTCCTATAATTCACCCCTCCACTTT
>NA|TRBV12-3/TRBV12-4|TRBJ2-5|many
CASSLTGTSGTQYF
TGTGCCAGCAGTTTAACAGGGACGTCCGGGACCCAGTACTTC
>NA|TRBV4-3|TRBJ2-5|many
CASSRQKQETQYF
TGCGCCAGCAGCCGACAGAAACAAGAGACCCAGTACTTC
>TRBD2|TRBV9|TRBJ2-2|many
CASSLPRGGNTGELFF
TGTGCCAGCAGCTTGCCGCGGGGGGGGAACACCGGGGAGCTGTTTTTT